The 4 T cell receptor beta chains presented below share a single source sample, sequenced in a study of blood T cell repertoires in COVID-19. This table comes from immunoSEQ multiplex PCR, and its TCRdb copy is limited to in-frame clones, with some not included. The table includes roughly 240,000 clones, roughly 83% detected once. Sequencing was carried out using peripheral blood. The source of these receptors is a woman of 80 years or more with COVID-19, enrolled during active disease.

The chain employs TRBV12-3 or TRBV12-4 and TRBJ1-1; D gene ambiguous. The CDR3 runs 12 residues. V gave up 3 bases and J gave up 5 bases, with 7 bases separating them. CDR3 sequence: CASSFSGTEAFF. The CDR3 coding sequence is TGTGCCAGCAGTTTTAGCGGAACTGAAGCTTTCTTT.

On this clone: Other nucleotide sequences from this sample produce the same CDR3. V and J are TRBV7-8 and TRBJ1-1; 7 bases agree with TRBD1. The CDR3 covers 14 residues. The V gene's germline CDR1 is SGHVS and CDR2 FQNEAQ. The junction had 4 bases not matched to a gene; V was cut back by 5 bases and J by 1 base. The CDR3 coding sequence is TGTGCCAGCAGCCCCAGGACAGGGAACACTGAAGCTTTCTTT. This encodes CASSPRTGNTEAFF.

The V and J genes are TRBV18 and TRBJ2-1; tentatively, D is TRBD2 (6 bases). The CDR3 has 15 amino acids. Germline lookup yields CDR1 KGHSH and CDR2 LQKENI. Trimming took off 1 base at V and 4 bases at J, with 11 bases between the two ends. This CDR3 reads CASSPRRGGYNEQFF. In DNA, the CDR3 is TGTGCCAGCTCACCACGGCGGGGCGGGTACAATGAGCAGTTCTTC.

CDR3 sequence reads: CASSAQGYEQYF. The DNA for the CDR3 is TGTGCCAGTAGTGCACAGGGTTACGAGCAGTACTTC. This chain links TRBV19 with TRBJ2-7; D perhaps matches TRBD1 (6 bases). The germline CDR1 and CDR2 sequences are LNHDA and SQIVND (reference sequence). There are 12 residues in the CDR3. The V gene lost 5 bases and the J gene lost 4 bases, with 9 bases spanning the gap.